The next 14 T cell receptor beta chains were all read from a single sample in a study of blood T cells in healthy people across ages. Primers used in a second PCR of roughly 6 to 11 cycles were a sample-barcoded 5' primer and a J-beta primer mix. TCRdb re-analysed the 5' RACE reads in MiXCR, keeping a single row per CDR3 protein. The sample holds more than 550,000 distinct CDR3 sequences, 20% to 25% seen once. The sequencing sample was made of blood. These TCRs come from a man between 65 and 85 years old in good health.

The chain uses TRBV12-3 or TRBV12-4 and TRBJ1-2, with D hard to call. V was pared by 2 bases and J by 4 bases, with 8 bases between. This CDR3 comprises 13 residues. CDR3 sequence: CASSLQVGYGYTF. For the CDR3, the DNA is TGTGCCAGCAGTTTACAGGTGGGCTATGGCTACACCTTC.

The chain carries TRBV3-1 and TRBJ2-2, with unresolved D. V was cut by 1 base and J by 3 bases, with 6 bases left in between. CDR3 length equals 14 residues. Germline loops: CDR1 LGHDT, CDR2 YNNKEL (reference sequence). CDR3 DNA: TGTGCCAGCAGCCAAGGAGCTTACACCGGGGAGCTGTTTTTT. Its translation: CASSQGAYTGELFF.

As DNA, the CDR3 is TGCGCCAGCAGCTTTGAGGGACAGGGCAGGACTGAAGCTTTCTTT. Amino acids: CASSFEGQGRTEAFF. The chain is built from TRBV5-1 and TRBJ1-1; TRBD1 matches at 9 bases. Germline CDR1 is SGHRS and CDR2 is YFSETQ. The CDR3 contains 15 residues. After removal of 2 bases from V and 5 bases from J, the junction contained 7 bases not matched to a gene.

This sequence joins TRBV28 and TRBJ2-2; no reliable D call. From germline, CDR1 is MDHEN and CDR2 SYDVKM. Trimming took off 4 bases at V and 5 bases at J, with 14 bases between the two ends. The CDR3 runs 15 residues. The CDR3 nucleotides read TGTGCCAGCAGTTCCCGGGTCGCGAGTACCGGGGAGCTGTTTTTT. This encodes CASSSRVASTGELFF.

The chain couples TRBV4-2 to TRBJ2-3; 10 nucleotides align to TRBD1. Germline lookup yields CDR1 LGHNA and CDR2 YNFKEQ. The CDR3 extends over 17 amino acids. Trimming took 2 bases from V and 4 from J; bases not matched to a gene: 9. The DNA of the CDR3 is TGTGCCAGCAGCCAAACGGCCGGGACAGGGGCTGCAGATACGCAGTATTTT. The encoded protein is CASSQTAGTGAADTQYF.

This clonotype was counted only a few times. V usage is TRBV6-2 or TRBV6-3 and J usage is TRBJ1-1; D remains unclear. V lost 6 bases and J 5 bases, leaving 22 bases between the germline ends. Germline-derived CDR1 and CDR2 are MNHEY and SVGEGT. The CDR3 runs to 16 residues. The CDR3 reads CASRPPAGSGWTEAFF. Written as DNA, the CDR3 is TGTGCCAGCAGACCCCCCGCCGGATCGGGTTGGACTGAAGCTTTCTTT.

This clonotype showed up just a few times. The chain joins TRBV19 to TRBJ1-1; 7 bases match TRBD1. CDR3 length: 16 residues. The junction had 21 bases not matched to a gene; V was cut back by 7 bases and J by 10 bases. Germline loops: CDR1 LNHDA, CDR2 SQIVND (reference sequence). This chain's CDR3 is CASTDRAAKLKVAAFF. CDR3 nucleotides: TGTGCCAGTACCGACAGGGCTGCGAAGTTAAAGGTGGCAGCTTTCTTT. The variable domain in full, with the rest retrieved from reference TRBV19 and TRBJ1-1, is DGGITQSPKYLFRKEGQNVTLSCEQNLNHDAMYWYRQDPGQGLRLIYYSQIVNDFQKGDIAEGYSVSREKKESFPLTVTSAQKNPTAFYLCASTDRAAKLKVAAFFGQGTRLTVV.

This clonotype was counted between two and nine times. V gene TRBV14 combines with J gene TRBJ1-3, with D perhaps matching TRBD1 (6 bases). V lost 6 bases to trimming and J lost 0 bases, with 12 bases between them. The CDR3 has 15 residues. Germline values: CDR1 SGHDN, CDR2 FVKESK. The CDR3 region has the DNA TGTGCCAGCAGTCATCGGACAGTCTCTGGAAACACCATATATTTT. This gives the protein CASSHRTVSGNTIYF.

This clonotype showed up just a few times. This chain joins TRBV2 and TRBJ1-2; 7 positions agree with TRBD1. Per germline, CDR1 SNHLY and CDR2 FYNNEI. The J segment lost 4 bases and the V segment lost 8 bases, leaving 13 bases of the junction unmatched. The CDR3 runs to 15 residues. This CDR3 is CASGRGAESGYGYTF. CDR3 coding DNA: TGTGCCAGCGGCAGGGGGGCAGAGAGCGGCTATGGCTACACCTTC.

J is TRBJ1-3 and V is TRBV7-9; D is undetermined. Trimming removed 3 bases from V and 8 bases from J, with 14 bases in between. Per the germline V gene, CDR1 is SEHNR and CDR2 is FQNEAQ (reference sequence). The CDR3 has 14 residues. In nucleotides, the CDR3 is TGTGCCAGCAGCTTTCGAGCCGGGGTTGACACCATATATTTT. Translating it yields CASSFRAGVDTIYF.

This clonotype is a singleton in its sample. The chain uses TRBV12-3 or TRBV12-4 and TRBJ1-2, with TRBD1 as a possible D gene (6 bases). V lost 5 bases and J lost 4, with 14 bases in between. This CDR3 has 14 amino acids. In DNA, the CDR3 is TGTGCCAGCAGTAAAGGACAGTTAGCCTATGGCTACACCTTC. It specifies CASSKGQLAYGYTF.

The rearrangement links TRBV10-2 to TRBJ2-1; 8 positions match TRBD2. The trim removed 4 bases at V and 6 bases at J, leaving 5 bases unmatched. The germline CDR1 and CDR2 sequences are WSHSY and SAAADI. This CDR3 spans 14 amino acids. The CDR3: CASSGLAGLNEQFF. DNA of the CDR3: TGCGCCAGCAGTGGGCTAGCGGGCCTCAATGAGCAGTTCTTC.

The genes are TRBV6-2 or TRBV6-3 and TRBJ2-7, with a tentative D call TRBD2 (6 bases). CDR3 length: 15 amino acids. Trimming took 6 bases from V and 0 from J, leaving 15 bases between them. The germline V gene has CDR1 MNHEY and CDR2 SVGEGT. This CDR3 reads CASRSSGSLSYEQYV. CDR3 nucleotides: TGTGCCAGCAGATCAAGCGGGTCTCTCTCCTACGAGCAGTACGTC.

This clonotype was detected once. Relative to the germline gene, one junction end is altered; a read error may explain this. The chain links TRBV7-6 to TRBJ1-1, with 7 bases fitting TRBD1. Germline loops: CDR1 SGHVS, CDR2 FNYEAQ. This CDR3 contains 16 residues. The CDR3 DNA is TGTGCCAGCAGCGTAGGGGGCAGGGGCACCAACACTGAAGCTGTCTTT. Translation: CASSVGGRGTNTEAVF.